Below are 16 T cell receptor beta chains sequenced from a single sample in a study of Graves' ophthalmopathy and Graves' hyperthyroidism. RNA served as the template for amplifying TCR beta CDR3 regions. Investigators did first-round RT-PCR with HTBI primers, then second-round multiplex PCR. TCRdb analysed the multiplex PCR reads with MiXCR anew, one entry per CDR3 protein. The sample shows over 150,000 distinct CDR3 sequences, 30% to 45% of them seen only once. The sequencing sample was made of peripheral blood. These receptors came from a woman aged 40 to 50 with Graves' ophthalmopathy.

Many counts were recorded for this clonotype. V and J are TRBV2 and TRBJ1-6; 9 bases map to TRBD1. The CDR3 is made up of 13 amino acids. J lost 9 bases, V lost 6 bases, and 3 bases had no gene match. Germline V gives CDR1 SNHLY, CDR2 FYNNEI. In DNA, the CDR3 is TGTGCCAGCAGGGGGGACAGGGTTTCACCCCTCCACTTT. This encodes CASRGDRVSPLHF.

The sample holds many counts of this clonotype. No DNA is shown, since the ends of the CDR3 on it are uncertain; the CDR3 is the one TCRdb lists. The gene calls are TRBV27 and TRBJ1-2; the table's TRBD1 call for D was not verified on the DNA. Germline assignment: CDR1 MNHEY and CDR2 SMNVEV (reference sequence). The CDR3 contains 14 residues when both ends are counted. The chain's CDR3 is CASSSGQGDYGYTF.

This clonotype was detected many times. The chain is built from TRBV7-2 and TRBJ2-5, with D perhaps being TRBD1 or TRBD2 (5 bases each). The CDR3 runs to 15 residues. Germline CDR1 and CDR2: SGHTA and FQGNSA. V was shortened by 1 base and J by 2 bases, with 11 bases between the two germline ends. Written as DNA, the CDR3 is TGTGCCAGCAGCTTAGAGGGGAGTCGACAAGAGACCCAGTACTTC. This translates into CASSLEGSRQETQYF.

This clonotype has a count of ten or more. This chain joins TRBV7-8 and TRBJ2-7, with D unclear. There are 12 residues in the CDR3. Trimming left V 5 bases short and J 6 bases short, with 11 bases between. Germline-derived CDR1 and CDR2 are SGHVS and FQNEAQ. The CDR3 loop reads CASSTVLGEQYF. CDR3 nucleotide sequence: TGTGCCAGCAGCACCGTGCTCGGCGAGCAGTACTTC.

This clonotype was seen only a few times. This chain links TRBV19 with TRBJ1-2; D may be TRBD1 (5 bases). Germline values: CDR1 LNHDA, CDR2 SQIVND (reference sequence). The CDR3 covers 14 residues. Deletions cut 4 bases from V and 2 bases from J, with 11 bases between. The CDR3 sequence is CASSTGTANYGYTF. DNA for the CDR3: TGTGCCAGTAGTACCGGGACCGCGAACTATGGCTACACCTTC.

The rearrangement links TRBV7-2 to TRBJ2-7, with 8 bases matching TRBD2. The ends lost 8 bases at V and 3 bases at J; junction bases unmatched: 9. Germline V gives CDR1 SGHTA, CDR2 FQGNSA. This CDR3 has 14 residues. CDR3 protein: CASGWGSGGYEQYF. CDR3 in DNA: TGTGCCAGCGGCTGGGGGAGCGGGGGCTACGAGCAGTACTTC.

This chain links TRBV12-3 or TRBV12-4 with TRBJ2-7, with 9 positions matching TRBD1. V gave up 1 base and J gave up 3 bases; unmatched junction bases: 4. The CDR3 covers 15 residues. The CDR3 DNA sequence: TGTGCCAGCAGTTTAGGCGGGGGACAGGGCTACGAGCAGTACTTC. Protein: CASSLGGGQGYEQYF.

This chain uses TRBV11-2 with TRBJ2-7; possible D gene TRBD2, 5 bases. The CDR3 loop spans 14 amino acids. Deletions cut 1 base from V and 3 bases from J, with 10 bases between. CDR1 is SGHAT and CDR2 is FQNNGV in the germline V gene. CDR3 DNA: TGTGCCAGCAGCTTAGCCCCCACTAGCTACGAGCAGTACTTC. Its translation is CASSLAPTSYEQYF.

This clonotype was observed many times. DNA of the CDR3: TGCAGCGCCCGACAGGGCGAATCTGAAGCTTTCTTT. This encodes CSARQGESEAFF. The V and J genes are TRBV29-1 and TRBJ1-1; 7 nucleotides line up with TRBD1. This CDR3 is built from 12 residues. The germline V gene has CDR1 SQVTM and CDR2 ANQGSEA. Trimming at V came to 7 bases and at J to 6 bases, leaving 8 bases not matched to a gene.

V and J are TRBV12-5 and TRBJ1-3; D is uncertain. CDR1 and CDR2 from the germline V gene are LGHNT and FRNRAP. V lost 10 bases and J 4 bases, leaving 5 bases between the germline ends. The CDR3 extends over 10 amino acids. The CDR3 sequence is CATRGNTIYF. The CDR3 DNA reads as TGTGCTACTAGGGGAAACACCATATATTTT.

V gene TRBV6-1 combines with J gene TRBJ1-2, with D unresolved. The CDR3 is 16 amino acids. Trimming removed 6 bases from V and 0 bases from J, with 17 bases in between. Germline values: CDR1 MNHNS, CDR2 SASEGT. CDR3 coding DNA: TGTGCCAGCAGGGCCCGGACTGTGGTTACTAACTATGGCTACACCTTC. Translating it yields CASRARTVVTNYGYTF.

This clonotype was detected many times. The CDR3 DNA reads as TGTGCCAGCAGTCCCCGGACAGGAAGGAACTATGGCTACACCTTC. Its protein is CASSPRTGRNYGYTF. The J gene is TRBJ1-2, the V gene TRBV2; 7 positions agree with TRBD1. This CDR3 comprises 15 residues. Unmatched junction bases numbered 8, after V lost 5 bases and J lost 2 bases. Looked up from germline, CDR1 is SNHLY and CDR2 is FYNNEI. Full variable domain (missing parts from reference TRBV2 and TRBJ1-2): EPEVTQTPSHQVTQMGQEVILRCVPISNHLYFYWYRQILGQKVEFLVSFYNNEISEKSEIFDDQFSVERPDGSNFTLKIRSTKLEDSAMYFCASSPRTGRNYGYTFGSGTRLTVV.

CDR3 in amino acids: CASSLPTSPLHF. The CDR3, as DNA: TGTGCCAGCAGCTTACCGACCTCACCCCTCCACTTT. The V and J genes are TRBV7-8 and TRBJ1-6; no firm D call. The CDR3 covers 12 residues. V shed 2 bases and J shed 10 bases, with 6 bases lying between them. CDR1 and CDR2 from the germline V gene are SGHVS and FQNEAQ. The full variable domain, completed using reference TRBV7-8 and TRBJ1-6, is GAGVSQSPRYKVAKRGQDVALRCDPISGHVSLFWYQQALGQGPEFLTYFQNEAQLDKSGLPSDRFFAERPEGSVSTLKIQRTQQEDSAVYLCASSLPTSPLHFGNGTRLTVT.

This chain uses TRBV2 with TRBJ2-7; TRBD1 might be the D (6 bases). Germline lookup yields CDR1 SNHLY and CDR2 FYNNEI. This CDR3 is built from 14 residues. Trimming shortened V by 4 bases and J by 0 bases, and 10 bases separated the two germline ends. The CDR3 spells CASSGDTNSYEQYF. CDR3 sequence (DNA): TGTGCCAGCAGTGGGGACACCAACTCCTACGAGCAGTACTTC.

This clonotype was seen at least ten times. V is TRBV2 and J is TRBJ2-7; D gene uncertain. CDR3 length: 13 amino acids. Trimming removed 4 bases from V and 3 bases from J, with 10 bases in between. Germline lookup yields CDR1 SNHLY and CDR2 FYNNEI. In DNA, the CDR3 is TGTGCCAGCAGTGTGACTTGGAGCTACGAGCAGTACTTC. It codes for CASSVTWSYEQYF.

There are many counts of this clonotype. The chain is built from TRBV11-2 and TRBJ1-1; 7 bases agree with TRBD1. The V gene end was trimmed by 2 bases and the J gene end by 8 bases; junction bases not matched to a gene: 8. Germline assignment: CDR1 SGHAT and CDR2 FQNNGV. The CDR3 is made up of 14 amino acids. The CDR3, as DNA: TGTGCCAGCAGCTTACTGGCAGGGGGGATGGAAGCTTTCTTT. Amino acids: CASSLLAGGMEAFF.